This T cell receptor (beta chain) was obtained from a study of CD8 T cells in ankylosing spondylitis. General study results and limits: Significant enrichment of disease-linked clones was reported in matched ankylosing spondylitis synovial fluid. Disease-linked clones proved CD8+ and comparatively uncommon in peripheral blood.

V gave up 5 bases and J gave up 5 bases; unmatched junction bases: 9. This CDR3 has 16 amino acids. The germline V gene has CDR1 ENHRY and CDR2 SYGVKD. The TCR beta libraries were generated through quantitative 5'-RACE incorporating molecular barcodes. TCRdb reanalysed the 5' RACE reads using MiXCR and keeps one entry per CDR3 protein. This sample has approximately 340,000 distinct CDR3 sequences, with approximately 15% found just once. Comment on this clonotype: No antigen is known for it.

Sample: blood, either unsorted or a sorted T cell fraction (not recorded which). The receptor's source is a male donor with ankylosing spondylitis or in good health (not recorded which). The rearrangement links TRBV10-3 to TRBJ2-5; TRBD2 matches at 12 bases. The CDR3 DNA is TGTGCCATCAGTCCTTCTAGCGGGGGGGCCTTGGAGACCCAGTACTTC. Translated, it gives CAISPSSGGALETQYF.